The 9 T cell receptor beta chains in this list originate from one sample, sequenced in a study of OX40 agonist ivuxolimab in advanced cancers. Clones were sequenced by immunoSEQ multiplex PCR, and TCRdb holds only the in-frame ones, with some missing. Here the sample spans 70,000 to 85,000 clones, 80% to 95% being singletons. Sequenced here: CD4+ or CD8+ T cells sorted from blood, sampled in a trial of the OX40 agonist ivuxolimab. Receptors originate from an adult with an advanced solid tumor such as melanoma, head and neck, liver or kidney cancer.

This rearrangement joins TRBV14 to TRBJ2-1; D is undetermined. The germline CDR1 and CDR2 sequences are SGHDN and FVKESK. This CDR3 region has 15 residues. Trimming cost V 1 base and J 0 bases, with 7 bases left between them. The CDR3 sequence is CASSQGLSSYNEQFF. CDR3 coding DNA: TGTGCCAGCAGCCAAGGACTTAGCTCCTACAATGAGCAGTTCTTC.

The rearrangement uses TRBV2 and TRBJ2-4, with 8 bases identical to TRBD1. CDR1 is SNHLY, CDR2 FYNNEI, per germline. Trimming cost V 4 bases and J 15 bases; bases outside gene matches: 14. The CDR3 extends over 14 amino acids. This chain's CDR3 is CASSAYTPGQVWYF. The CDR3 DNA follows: TGTGCCAGCAGTGCATATACTCCGGGACAGGTTTGGTACTTC.

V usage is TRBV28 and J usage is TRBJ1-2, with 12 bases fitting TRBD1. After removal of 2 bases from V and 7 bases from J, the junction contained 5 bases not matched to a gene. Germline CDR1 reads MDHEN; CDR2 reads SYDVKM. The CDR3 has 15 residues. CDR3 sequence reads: CASSLRGTGGLGYTF. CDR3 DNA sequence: TGTGCCAGCAGTTTAAGAGGGACAGGGGGCCTTGGCTACACCTTC.

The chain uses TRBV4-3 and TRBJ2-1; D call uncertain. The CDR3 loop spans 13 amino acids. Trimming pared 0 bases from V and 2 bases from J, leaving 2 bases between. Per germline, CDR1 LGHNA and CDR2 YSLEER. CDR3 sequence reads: CASSQDTYNEQFF. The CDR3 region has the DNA TGCGCCAGCAGCCAAGATACCTACAATGAGCAGTTCTTC.

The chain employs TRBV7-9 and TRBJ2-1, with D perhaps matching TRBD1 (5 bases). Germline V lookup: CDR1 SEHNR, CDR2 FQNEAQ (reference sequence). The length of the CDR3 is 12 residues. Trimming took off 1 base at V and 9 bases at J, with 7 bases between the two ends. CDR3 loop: CASSLEGIEQFF. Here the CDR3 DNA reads TGTGCCAGCAGCTTAGAGGGGATTGAGCAGTTCTTC.

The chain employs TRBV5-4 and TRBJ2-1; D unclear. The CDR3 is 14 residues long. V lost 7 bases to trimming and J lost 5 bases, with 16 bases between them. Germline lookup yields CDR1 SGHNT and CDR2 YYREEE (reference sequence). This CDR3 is CASHSAGGDNEQFF. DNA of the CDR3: TGTGCCAGCCACAGCGCAGGCGGTGACAATGAGCAGTTCTTC.

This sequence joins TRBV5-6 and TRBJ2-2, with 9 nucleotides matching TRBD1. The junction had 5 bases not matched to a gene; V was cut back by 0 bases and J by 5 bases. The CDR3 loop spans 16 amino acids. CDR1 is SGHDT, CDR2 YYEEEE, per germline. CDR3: CASSLATGGRTGELFF. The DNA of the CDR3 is TGTGCCAGCAGCTTGGCTACAGGGGGCCGGACCGGGGAGCTGTTTTTT.

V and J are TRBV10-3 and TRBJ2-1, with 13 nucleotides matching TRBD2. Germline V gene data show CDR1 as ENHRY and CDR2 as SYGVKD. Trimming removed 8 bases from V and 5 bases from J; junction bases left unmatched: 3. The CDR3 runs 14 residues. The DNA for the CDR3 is TGTGCCATCGGACTAGCGGGAGTCGACAATGAGCAGTTCTTC. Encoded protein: CAIGLAGVDNEQFF.

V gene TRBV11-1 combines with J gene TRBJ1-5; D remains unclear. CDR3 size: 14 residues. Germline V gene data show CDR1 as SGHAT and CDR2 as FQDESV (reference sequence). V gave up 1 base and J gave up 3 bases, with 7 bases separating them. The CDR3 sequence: CASSLGGVNQPQHF. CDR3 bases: TGTGCCAGCAGCTTAGGGGGAGTCAATCAGCCCCAGCATTTT.